Listed below are T cell receptor beta chains from one sample, sequenced in a study of blood T cell repertoires in COVID-19. Here immunoSEQ multiplex PCR was the method, and the copy in TCRdb shows in-frame clones only, minus some. The table records about half a million clones, about 85% of them present only once. The sample consisted of PBMCs or T cells enriched from blood (not recorded which). These receptors all stem from a woman aged 55-69 years who had recovered from COVID-19. Each CDR3 is given with its conserved first and last residue. Fields, in order: J gene, clone size, D gene, V gene, CDR3 DNA, CDR3 protein. The D gene is left open where the match is weak. Clone size is given for some rows only: seen once, a few or many times, or a class if the clone is expanded.

J: TRBJ1-6; size: .; D: .; V: TRBV9; DNA: TGTGCCAGCAACTTAGGCGAGGGATTAAGTTATTCACCCCTCCACTTT; CDR3: CASNLGEGLSYSPLHF
J: TRBJ1-1; size: once; D: .; V: TRBV7-2; DNA: TGTGCCAGCAGCTTGTCACAGGGGAACACTGAAGCTTTCTTT; CDR3: CASSLSQGNTEAFF
J: TRBJ1-1; size: .; D: .; V: TRBV7-9; DNA: TGTGCCAGCAGCTTAGGCCATACCGGGAACACTGAAGCTTTCTTT; CDR3: CASSLGHTGNTEAFF
J: TRBJ2-1; size: .; D: TRBD2; V: TRBV25-1; DNA: TGTGCCAGCAGTGATCTAGCGGGGAGCTCCTACAATGAGCAGTTCTTC; CDR3: CASSDLAGSSYNEQFF
J: TRBJ2-5; size: .; D: .; V: TRBV10-3; DNA: TGTGCCATCAGTGCCCGAGCACAAGAGACCCAGTACTTC; CDR3: CAISARAQETQYF
J: TRBJ2-5; size: .; D: .; V: TRBV3-1/TRBV3-2; DNA: TGTGCCAGCAGCCAAGATTGGTACAGGGACCCGCAAGAGACCCAGTACTTC; CDR3: CASSQDWYRDPQETQYF
J: TRBJ1-5; size: .; D: TRBD1; V: TRBV2; DNA: TGTGCCAGCAGTGAAGCGTACAGGGGCGGGGATCAGCCCCAGCATTTT; CDR3: CASSEAYRGGDQPQHF
J: TRBJ2-1; size: .; D: .; V: TRBV2; DNA: TGTGCCAGCAGCCCCCGCAGGGACTCCTACAATGAGCAGTTCTTC; CDR3: CASSPRRDSYNEQFF
J: TRBJ1-2; size: .; D: .; V: TRBV10-3; DNA: TGTGCCACCGTTGGAGGTAACTATGGCTACACCTTC; CDR3: CATVGGNYGYTF
J: TRBJ2-7; size: .; D: .; V: TRBV11-3; DNA: TGTGCCAGCAGCTTAGTGATGGGGGGTTCCTACGAGCAGTACTTC; CDR3: CASSLVMGGSYEQYF
J: TRBJ1-1; size: .; D: TRBD1; V: TRBV7-2; DNA: TGTGCCAGCAGCAAACAGGGGTACACTGAAGCTTTCTTT; CDR3: CASSKQGYTEAFF
J: TRBJ1-1; size: .; D: .; V: TRBV23-1; DNA: TGCGCCAGCAGTCAAATCCCTTTTGCGGGTAGGAACACTGAAGCTTTCTTT; CDR3: CASSQIPFAGRNTEAFF
J: TRBJ1-3; size: .; D: TRBD1; V: TRBV29-1; DNA: TGCAGCGTTGAAGTGGACAGGGGTGGAAACACCATATATTTT; CDR3: CSVEVDRGGNTIYF
J: TRBJ1-2; size: .; D: .; V: TRBV12-5; DNA: TGTGCTAGTGGTTTGGCGGGGTTTTCTAACTATGGCTACGCCTTC; CDR3: CASGLAGFSNYGYAF